These 32 T cell receptor beta chains came from one sample sequenced in a study of radiation and T cells in renal cell carcinoma. Time point noted: baseline pretreatment blood. Treatment noted: 15 Gy SBRT to primary tumor, nephrectomy 4 weeks later. Clones were read by immunoSEQ multiplex PCR, and TCRdb kept only the in-frame ones, dropping some. Of about 140,000 clones in the sample, roughly 83% are singletons; the top ten hold approximately 20%. The starting material was blood, obtained from a patient whose treatment included radiotherapy and nephrectomy. The source of these receptors is a woman aged 50 to 60 with renal cell carcinoma.

This sequence joins TRBV30 and TRBJ1-2, with D hard to call. The CDR3 sequence is 14 residues long. The V gene's germline CDR1 is GTSNPN and CDR2 SVGIG (reference sequence). Trimming took 1 base from V and 8 from J, leaving 17 bases between them. CDR3 bases: TGTGCCTGGAGTGCCTCCGGACGGACTCTCGGCTACACCTTC. Translating it yields CAWSASGRTLGYTF.

This rearrangement joins TRBV10-3 to TRBJ2-5; unclear D gene. Germline assignment: CDR1 ENHRY and CDR2 SYGVKD. V was shortened by 0 bases and J by 1 base, with 3 bases between the two germline ends. The CDR3 covers 13 residues. CDR3 sequence (DNA): TGTGCCATCAGTGAGTCGGCCCAAGAGACCCAGTACTTC. It is translated as CAISESAQETQYF.

The chain is built from TRBV10-1 and TRBJ2-3; D gene ambiguous. The germline V gene encodes CDR1 WNHNN and CDR2 SYGVQD (reference sequence). The CDR3 length is 13 residues. V shed 2 bases and J shed 4 bases, with 7 bases lying between them. CDR3 sequence: CASSEGPPDTQYF. The CDR3 coding sequence is TGCGCCAGCAGTGAGGGACCCCCAGATACGCAGTATTTT.

The genes are TRBV7-8 and TRBJ2-5, with 7 bases matching TRBD2. The CDR3 extends over 15 amino acids. The V gene's germline CDR1 is SGHVS and CDR2 FQNEAQ. V lost 5 bases, J lost 4 bases, and 10 bases stayed unmatched. This CDR3 reads CASSSPLGGSETQYF. The CDR3 DNA follows: TGTGCCAGCAGCAGCCCGTTGGGAGGGTCAGAGACCCAGTACTTC.

The chain is built from TRBV9 and TRBJ1-4, with D perhaps matching TRBD1 (5 bases). Deletions cut 0 bases from V and 4 bases from J, with 10 bases between. CDR1 SGDLS and CDR2 YYNGEE come from the germline V gene. This CDR3 spans 15 amino acids. The CDR3: CASSVGLGVNEKLFF. As DNA, the CDR3 is TGTGCCAGCAGCGTAGGATTAGGGGTTAATGAAAAACTGTTTTTT. Filled out from reference TRBV9 and TRBJ1-4, the complete variable domain reads DSGVTQTPKHLITATGQRVTLRCSPRSGDLSVYWYQQSLDQGLQFLIQYYNGEERAKGNILERFSAQQFPDLHSELNLSSLELGDSALYFCASSVGLGVNEKLFFGSGTQLSVL.

V and J are TRBV15 and TRBJ1-5, with D unresolved. Germline V gene lookup returns CDR1 LNHNV and CDR2 YYDKDF (reference sequence). The CDR3 extends over 13 amino acids. V was pared by 3 bases and J by 11 bases, with 14 bases between. The CDR3 protein is CATSRPDTASQHF. The CDR3 bases are TGTGCCACCAGCAGGCCTGACACCGCATCCCAGCATTTT.

The gene calls are TRBV2 and TRBJ2-7; no clear D. The germline V gene has CDR1 SNHLY and CDR2 FYNNEI. This CDR3 spans 11 amino acids. Trimming removed 8 bases from V and 2 bases from J, with 7 bases in between. The CDR3 loop reads CASLETYEQYF. The CDR3 region has the DNA TGTGCCAGCTTGGAGACCTACGAGCAGTACTTC.

The rearrangement links TRBV16 to TRBJ1-2, with D possibly TRBD1 on 6 matching bases. CDR3 length: 14 residues. The V gene's germline CDR1 is KGHSY and CDR2 FQNENV. V was clipped by 0 bases and J by 8 bases, with 13 bases between them. The CDR3 bases are TGTGCCAGCAGCCAATCCTCCGGGGGCGGAGGCTACACCTTC. Its protein product is CASSQSSGGGGYTF.

This chain joins TRBV28 and TRBJ2-6, with D possibly being TRBD2 (6 bases). V lost 7 bases to trimming and J lost 0 bases, with 10 bases between them. The CDR3 runs 15 residues. Germline V gene sequence: CDR1 MDHEN, CDR2 SYDVKM. The CDR3: CASTLANSGANVLTF. CDR3 bases: TGTGCCAGCACCCTAGCGAACTCTGGGGCCAACGTCCTGACTTTC.

This sequence joins TRBV6-1 and TRBJ2-1; unclear D gene. The CDR3 totals 13 residues. V shed 2 bases and J shed 16 bases, with 18 bases lying between them. CDR1 is MNHNS and CDR2 is SASEGT in the germline V gene. CDR3 coding DNA: TGTGCCAGCAGTGAAACTTATAGCCGGGTGTACTTCTTC. Translating gives CASSETYSRVYFF.

This chain links TRBV14 with TRBJ2-1, with 11 bases that match TRBD2. This CDR3 contains 16 residues. Per the germline V gene, CDR1 is SGHDN and CDR2 is FVKESK. Germline trimming cut 3 bases from V and 9 bases from J; bases unmatched to any gene: 10. This CDR3 reads CASSQFDSGGALEQFF. CDR3 bases: TGTGCCAGCAGCCAGTTTGATAGCGGGGGGGCTCTTGAGCAGTTCTTC.

The chain employs TRBV4-2 and TRBJ2-7, with 16 bases that match TRBD2. CDR1 is LGHNA and CDR2 is YNFKEQ in the germline V gene. V was clipped by 4 bases and J by 0 bases; unmatched bases: 12. The CDR3 covers 20 residues. The CDR3 region is CASSLDGTSGRAHSSYEQYF. CDR3 sequence (DNA): TGTGCCAGCAGCCTTGACGGGACTAGCGGGAGGGCCCATAGCTCCTACGAGCAGTACTTC.

This clone was detected only a few times. The same CDR3 arises from other DNA sequences in this sample as well. This chain joins TRBV5-1 and TRBJ1-1, with D unclear. The germline V and J ends were trimmed by 0 bases and 2 bases, with 5 bases remaining between them. Germline V CDR1 and CDR2: SGHRS, YFSETQ. CDR3 length equals 13 residues. CDR3 residues: CASSLGGNTEAFF. CDR3 DNA: TGCGCCAGCAGCTTGGGGGGAAACACTGAAGCTTTCTTT.

DNA of the CDR3: TGTGCCAGCAGCTTAGATAAGATCTCTGGAAACACCATATATTTT. This gives the protein CASSLDKISGNTIYF. This rearrangement joins TRBV11-2 to TRBJ1-3; D not certain. V lost 0 bases to trimming and J lost 0 bases, with 6 bases between them. Germline-derived CDR1 and CDR2 are SGHAT and FQNNGV. This CDR3 contains 15 residues.

This clone appeared a single time. The genes are TRBV30 and TRBJ1-2; the D is unclear. This CDR3 has 13 residues. CDR1 GTSNPN and CDR2 SVGIG come from the germline V gene (reference sequence). Trimming shortened V by 0 bases and J by 8 bases, and 13 bases separated the two germline ends. The CDR3 bases are TGTGCCTGGAGTGTACGTGGGGAAAGGGGCTACACCTTC. Its translation is CAWSVRGERGYTF. The full variable domain, its missing parts supplied by reference TRBV30 and TRBJ1-2, is SQTIHQWPATLVQPVGSPLSLECTVEGTSNPNLYWYRQAAGRGLQLLFYSVGIGQISSEVPQNLSASRPQDRQFILSSKKLLLSDSGFYLCAWSVRGERGYTFGSGTRLTVV.

V and J are TRBV5-6 and TRBJ2-2, with 8 bases aligning to TRBD2. Germline CDR1 is SGHDT and CDR2 is YYEEEE. V lost 4 bases to trimming and J lost 3 bases; unmatched junction nucleotides: 5. The CDR3 has 15 amino acids. The CDR3 DNA is TGTGCCAGCAGCGGCTTACTAGCGGACACCGGGGAGCTGTTTTTT. Translated, it gives CASSGLLADTGELFF.

CDR3 in amino acids: CASSFEPFGSYEQYF. DNA of the CDR3: TGTGCCAGCAGCTTTGAACCGTTTGGGTCCTACGAGCAGTACTTC. V is TRBV5-4 and J is TRBJ2-7; D remains ambiguous. The germline gives CDR1 SGHNT, CDR2 YYREEE (reference sequence). CDR3 size: 15 residues. V dropped 2 bases and J dropped 1 base, with 13 bases sitting between them.

The gene calls are TRBV10-3 and TRBJ2-5; 7 bases match TRBD2. Losses at the gene ends were 3 bases for V and 5 bases for J; bases not matched to a gene: 9. CDR3 length: 15 amino acids. Germline V lookup: CDR1 ENHRY, CDR2 SYGVKD. The CDR3 DNA sequence: TGTGCCATCAGTGACGAGGGACTAATAGGGGAGACCCAGTACTTC. Translating it yields CAISDEGLIGETQYF.

The rearrangement uses TRBV5-1 and TRBJ2-2, with 8 bases matching TRBD2. Germline trimming cut 1 base from V and 4 bases from J; bases unmatched to any gene: 9. CDR3 length: 17 amino acids. Germline V gene data show CDR1 as SGHRS and CDR2 as YFSETQ. This chain's CDR3 is CASSLWASGGSTGELFF. CDR3 in DNA: TGCGCCAGCAGCTTGTGGGCCAGCGGGGGATCCACCGGGGAGCTGTTTTTT.

This clone was picked up a small number of times. The gene calls are TRBV5-8 and TRBJ2-1; D not resolved. V lost 4 bases and J lost 6, with 5 bases in between. The germline V gene encodes CDR1 SGHTS and CDR2 YDEGEE. The CDR3 extends over 11 amino acids. The DNA of the CDR3 is TGTGCCAGCAGCCCAGCCAATGAGCAGTTCTTC. Protein sequence: CASSPANEQFF. The complete variable domain, with remaining parts taken from reference TRBV5-8 and TRBJ2-1, reads EAGVTQSPTHLIKTRGQQATLRCSPISGHTSVYWYQQALGLGLQFLLWYDEGEERNRGNFPPRFSGRQFPNYSSELNVNALELEDSALYLCASSPANEQFFGPGTRLTVL.

V usage is TRBV7-9 and J usage is TRBJ2-7, with D perhaps TRBD1 or TRBD2 (5 bases each). The V gene lost 3 bases and the J gene lost 0 bases, with 12 bases spanning the gap. From germline, CDR1 is SEHNR and CDR2 FQNEAQ (reference sequence). The CDR3 loop spans 15 amino acids. In nucleotides, the CDR3 is TGTGCCAGCAGCTTCTCCGGGACGAACTCCTACGAGCAGTACTTC. This gives the protein CASSFSGTNSYEQYF.

J is TRBJ1-3 and V is TRBV6-1; the D gene is possibly TRBD1 (5 bases). Trimming took off 4 bases at V and 0 bases at J, with 10 bases between the two ends. CDR1 MNHNS and CDR2 SASEGT come from the germline V gene. This CDR3 comprises 15 residues. The CDR3 coding sequence is TGTGCCAGCAGTGGGGGACTGGGCTCTGGAAACACCATATATTTT. As protein: CASSGGLGSGNTIYF.

The CDR3 DNA follows: TGTGCCAGCAGCAAGGGACTAGTCTATGAGCAGTTCTTC. Translating it yields CASSKGLVYEQFF. V gene TRBV7-2 combines with J gene TRBJ2-1; 8 bases are a match to TRBD2. From germline, CDR1 is SGHTA and CDR2 FQGNSA. CDR3 length equals 13 residues. Trimming took 5 bases from V and 8 from J; bases not matched to a gene: 5.

The gene calls are TRBV7-2 and TRBJ2-5; 10 positions match TRBD2. CDR1 SGHTA and CDR2 FQGNSA come from the germline V gene. CDR3 size: 15 residues. V gave up 2 bases and J gave up 5 bases; unmatched junction bases: 5. The CDR3 DNA reads as TGTGCCAGCAGCTTACAGCGGGGGGGTGAGGAGACCCAGTACTTC. This translates into CASSLQRGGEETQYF. Supplemented by reference TRBV7-2 and TRBJ2-5, the full variable domain reads GAGVSQSPSNKVTEKGKDVELRCDPISGHTALYWYRQSLGQGLEFLIYFQGNSAPDKSGLPSDRFSAERTGGSVSTLTIQRTQQEDSAVYLCASSLQRGGEETQYFGPGTRLLVL.

CDR3 amino acids: CATSRDFSLLGEGYGYTF. The CDR3 DNA is TGTGCCACCAGCAGAGATTTTTCGCTTCTGGGGGAGGGATATGGCTACACCTTC. The rearrangement links TRBV15 to TRBJ1-2, with D tentatively TRBD1 (5 bases). The germline V and J ends were trimmed by 0 bases and 5 bases, with 22 bases remaining between them. This CDR3 is built from 18 residues. The germline gives CDR1 LNHNV, CDR2 YYDKDF (reference sequence).

Here the CDR3 DNA reads TGTGCCAGCAGGTTGCGGGACAGGGGAAGTGACGGCTACACCTTC. Amino acids: CASRLRDRGSDGYTF. The chain employs TRBV5-4 and TRBJ1-2; 10 bases fit TRBD1. Germline V gene lookup returns CDR1 SGHNT and CDR2 YYREEE (reference sequence). This CDR3 has 15 amino acids. The V and J ends lost 5 bases and 8 bases, in that order; junction bases with no gene match: 12.

This chain joins TRBV7-7 and TRBJ2-5, with 7 bases matching TRBD1. This CDR3 contains 14 residues. Trimming removed 4 bases from V and 5 bases from J; junction bases left unmatched: 7. The V gene's germline CDR1 is SSHAT and CDR2 FNYEAQ (reference sequence). CDR3 coding DNA: TGTGCCAGCAGCTCAAGGACAGGTAGGGAGACCCAGTACTTC. Residues: CASSSRTGRETQYF.

This chain uses TRBV29-1 with TRBJ2-3; D possibly corresponds to TRBD1 (5 bases). The germline V gene has CDR1 SQVTM and CDR2 ANQGSEA. V lost 7 bases and J 0 bases, leaving 17 bases between the germline ends. This CDR3 has 15 amino acids. The CDR3 nucleotides read TGCAGCGCCCTGGGTGGGGCAAGTAGCACAGATACGCAGTATTTT. Translated, it gives CSALGGASSTDTQYF.

This CDR3 is CASKTGSGEKLFF. The CDR3 nucleotides are TGTGCCAGCAAGACAGGTTCGGGTGAAAAACTGTTTTTT. The rearrangement links TRBV25-1 to TRBJ1-4; D is perhaps TRBD1 (6 bases). Trimming shortened V by 7 bases and J by 7 bases, and 13 bases separated the two germline ends. Germline CDR1 and CDR2: MGHDK and SYGVNS. The CDR3 has 13 residues.

The chain recombines TRBV28 with TRBJ2-4; TRBD2 agrees at 9 bases. The germline V gene encodes CDR1 MDHEN and CDR2 SYDVKM. The V gene end was trimmed by 5 bases and the J gene end by 1 base; junction bases not matched to a gene: 12. The CDR3 runs 18 residues. CDR3 nucleotide sequence: TGTGCCAGCAGTCCCCTTAGAAAGCGGGAGGAGGCCAAAAACATTCAGTACTTC. It is translated as CASSPLRKREEAKNIQYF.

The V call is TRBV27, the J call TRBJ2-5; D ambiguous. Looked up from germline, CDR1 is MNHEY and CDR2 is SMNVEV (reference sequence). V lost 0 bases and J lost 2, with 10 bases in between. The CDR3 has 15 residues. The CDR3 DNA follows: TGTGCCAGCAGTTTATCGTTCAAGGAACAAGAGACCCAGTACTTC. Translation gives CASSLSFKEQETQYF.

The chain combines TRBV9 with TRBJ1-2; 7 positions agree with TRBD1. In germline, CDR1 is SGDLS, CDR2 YYNGEE. V trimming: 3 bases; J trimming: 4 bases; junction bases outside the gene matches: 9. This CDR3 is built from 15 residues. In DNA, the CDR3 is TGTGCCAGCAGCGGACAAGTGCAGGGGGTCTATGGCTACACCTTC. It codes for CASSGQVQGVYGYTF.